This T cell receptor beta chain came from a study of somatic mutations in cytotoxic T cells in rheumatoid arthritis. Overall study: Flow sorting at nearly 100% purity was applied to some V beta antibody-stained T-cell populations, which included V beta1+ cells sequenced for TCRB. Study-level points and caveats: Age was associated with higher CD8+ clonality in rheumatoid arthritis patients, not in healthy controls.

Per the germline V gene, CDR1 is SGHTA and CDR2 is FQGNSA. V was cut by 5 bases and J by 0 bases, with 11 bases left in between. The CDR3 is made up of 15 amino acids. Sequencing was performed with immunoSEQ multiplex PCR; in TCRdb, only in-frame clones are kept and a portion is missing. The data hold around 15,000 clones, with around 80% observed a single time. Notes on this clone: What it binds is not known.

The TCR was taken from an adult with rheumatoid arthritis. Input material: CD8+ T cells sorted from blood. V and J are TRBV7-2 and TRBJ2-1; D possibly corresponds to TRBD2 (5 bases). The CDR3 here is CASSQRESSYNEQFF. CDR3 DNA: TGTGCCAGCAGCCAAAGGGAGAGCTCCTACAATGAGCAGTTCTTC.